The entry that follows covers one T cell receptor beta chain sequence. Its antigen is not known. Some clones are missing from TCRdb's copy, which holds only in-frame ones; the method was immunoSEQ multiplex PCR. The table records fewer than 850,000 clones, just over 95% of them present only once. V was pared by 6 bases and J by 3 bases, with 6 bases of the junction left unmatched. The CDR3 is 14 residues long. Germline V gene sequence: CDR1 MDHEN, CDR2 SYDVKM. This entry is derived from a study of shared clonotypes between healthy human individuals. Study-level points and caveats: Clonotype sharing among donors was expected to depend on sequencing depth.

The naive CD8 fraction comprised CD45RO-negative cells positively selected for CCR7 and excluded terminally differentiated effector memory CD45RA+ cells. The genes are TRBV28 and TRBJ2-7, with 9 bases fitting TRBD2. This receptor was obtained from a man aged 30 to 39 in good health. Sequenced sample: naive CD8+ T cells sorted from blood. CDR3 DNA: TGTGCCAGCAGGTTAGCGGGGGCGAACTACGAGCAGTACTTC. Its translation is CASRLAGANYEQYF.